This T cell receptor (beta chain) comes out of a study of regulatory T cells in long-lasting Graves disease. As concerns this clonotype: Its matching antigen is unknown.

iRepertoire HTBI primers and Arm-PCR of CDR3 regions built TCR beta libraries. TCRdb re-analysed the multiplex PCR reads in MiXCR, keeping a single row per CDR3 protein. The sample lists about 300,000 distinct CDR3 sequences, 15% to 20% occurring once. Study outcomes and limitations: The study found TRBV28, TRBJ1-2 and TRBJ2-5 favored in persistent disease.

Stated time point: newly diagnosed GD, antithyroid drugs for less than 3 months. There was RNA extracted from PBMCs, and the TCR library was made from it. Those enrolled as patients came out of an endocrinology department in Xi'an, China. Germline CDR1 is MNHEY and CDR2 is SMNVEV (reference sequence). The CDR3 has 14 amino acids. V lost 2 bases and J lost 4, with 6 bases in between. This receptor was taken from a female donor with Graves disease. The rearrangement links TRBV27 to TRBJ2-6, with D uncertain. The material sequenced was peripheral blood mononuclear cells (PBMCs), taken at new diagnosis, from a patient treated with antithyroid drugs. The CDR3: CASSLVGGANVLTF. Here the CDR3 DNA reads TGTGCCAGCAGTTTAGTGGGGGGGGCCAACGTCCTGACTTTC.